This T cell receptor beta chain was obtained from a study of human thymus T cells. The CDR3 spans 16 residues. V lost 4 bases, J lost 3 bases, and 5 bases stayed unmatched. Germline lookup yields CDR1 MGHRA and CDR2 YSYEKL. The table lists this clone with a count of one. Method: immunoSEQ multiplex PCR; TCRdb's copy keeps in-frame clones and lacks some. The repertoire has approximately 46,000 clones, 85% to 95% of them found once; the top ten carry 0.15% to 0.2%. The V gene is TRBV4-1, the J gene TRBJ2-1, with 11 bases that match TRBD2. The sequence was collected from a girl under three years old with a congenital heart defect but otherwise immunologically healthy. Specimen: blood. In DNA, the CDR3 is TGCGCCAGCAGCCGGCCCGGGACTAGCGGCTACAATGAGCAGTTCTTC. Its protein is CASSRPGTSGYNEQFF.